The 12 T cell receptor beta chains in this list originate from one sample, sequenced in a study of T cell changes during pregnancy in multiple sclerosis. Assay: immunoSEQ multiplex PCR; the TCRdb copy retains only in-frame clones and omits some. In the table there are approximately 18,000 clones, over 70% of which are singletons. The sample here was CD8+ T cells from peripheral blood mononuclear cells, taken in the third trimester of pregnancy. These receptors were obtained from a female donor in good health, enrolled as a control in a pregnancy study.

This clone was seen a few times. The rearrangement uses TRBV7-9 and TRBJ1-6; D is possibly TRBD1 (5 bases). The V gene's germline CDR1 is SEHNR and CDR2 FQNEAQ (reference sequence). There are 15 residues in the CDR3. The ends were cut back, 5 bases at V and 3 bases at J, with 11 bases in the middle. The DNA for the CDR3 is TGTGCCAGCAGCCCCCGGGGGAACTATAATTCACCCCTCCACTTT. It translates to CASSPRGNYNSPLHF.

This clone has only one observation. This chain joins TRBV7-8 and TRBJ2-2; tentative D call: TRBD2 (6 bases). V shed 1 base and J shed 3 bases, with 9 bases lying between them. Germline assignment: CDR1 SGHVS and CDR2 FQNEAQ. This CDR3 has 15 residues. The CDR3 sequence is CASSLDGTYTGELFF. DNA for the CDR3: TGTGCCAGCAGCTTAGACGGGACTTACACCGGGGAGCTGTTTTTT.

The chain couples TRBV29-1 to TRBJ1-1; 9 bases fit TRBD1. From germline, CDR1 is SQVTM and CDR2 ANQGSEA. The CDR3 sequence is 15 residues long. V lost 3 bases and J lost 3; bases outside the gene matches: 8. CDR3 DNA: TGCAGCGTTGAGGAGGGGCGGGACAGGGACACTGAAGCTTTCTTT. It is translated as CSVEEGRDRDTEAFF.

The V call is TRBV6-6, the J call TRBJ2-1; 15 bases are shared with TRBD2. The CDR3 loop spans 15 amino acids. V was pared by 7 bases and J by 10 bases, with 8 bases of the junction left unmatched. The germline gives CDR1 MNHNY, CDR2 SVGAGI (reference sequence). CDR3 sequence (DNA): TGTGCCAGCATTAACGGACTAGCGGGAGGGCGAGAGCAGTTCTTC. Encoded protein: CASINGLAGGREQFF.

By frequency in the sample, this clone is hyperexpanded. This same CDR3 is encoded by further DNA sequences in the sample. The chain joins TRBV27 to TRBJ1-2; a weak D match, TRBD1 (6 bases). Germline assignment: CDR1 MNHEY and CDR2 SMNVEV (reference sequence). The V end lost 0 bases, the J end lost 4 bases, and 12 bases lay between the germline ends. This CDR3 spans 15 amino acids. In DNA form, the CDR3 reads TGTGCCAGCAGTTTATCGACAGGAAGCCTCTATGGCTACACCTTC. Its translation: CASSLSTGSLYGYTF.

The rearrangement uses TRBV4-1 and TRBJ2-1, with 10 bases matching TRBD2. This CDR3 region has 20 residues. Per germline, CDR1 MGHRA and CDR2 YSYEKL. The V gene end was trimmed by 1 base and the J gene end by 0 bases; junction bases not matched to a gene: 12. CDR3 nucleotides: TGCGCCAGCAGCCAAGTTGAGACTAGCGGGCTCTGGAGCTCCTACAATGAGCAGTTCTTC. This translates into CASSQVETSGLWSSYNEQFF.

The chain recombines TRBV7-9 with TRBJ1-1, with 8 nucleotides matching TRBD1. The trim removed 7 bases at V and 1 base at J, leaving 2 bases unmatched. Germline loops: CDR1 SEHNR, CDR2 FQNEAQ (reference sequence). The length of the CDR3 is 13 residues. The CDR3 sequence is CASTTGENTEAFF. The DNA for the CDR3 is TGTGCCAGCACGACAGGGGAGAACACTGAAGCTTTCTTT.

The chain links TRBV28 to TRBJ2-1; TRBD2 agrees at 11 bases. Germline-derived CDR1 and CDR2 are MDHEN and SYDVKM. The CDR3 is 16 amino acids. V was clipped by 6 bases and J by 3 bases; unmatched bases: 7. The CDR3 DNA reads TGTGCCAGCAGCTTGAAGACTAGCGGGGACTACAATGAGCAGTTCTTC. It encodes CASSLKTSGDYNEQFF.

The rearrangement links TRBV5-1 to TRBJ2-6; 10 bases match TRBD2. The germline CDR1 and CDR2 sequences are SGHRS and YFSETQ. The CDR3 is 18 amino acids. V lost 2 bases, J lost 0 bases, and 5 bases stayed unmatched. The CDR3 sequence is CASSLIAGGRSGANVLTF. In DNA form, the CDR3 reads TGCGCCAGCAGCTTAATAGCGGGAGGACGCTCTGGGGCCAACGTCCTGACTTTC.

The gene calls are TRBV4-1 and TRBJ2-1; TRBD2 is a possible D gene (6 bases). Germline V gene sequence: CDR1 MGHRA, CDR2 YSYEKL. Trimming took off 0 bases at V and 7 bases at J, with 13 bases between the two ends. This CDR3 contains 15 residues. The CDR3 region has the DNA TGCGCCAGCAGCCAAGATGACGGGAGTGAGAATGAGCAGTTCTTC. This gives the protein CASSQDDGSENEQFF.

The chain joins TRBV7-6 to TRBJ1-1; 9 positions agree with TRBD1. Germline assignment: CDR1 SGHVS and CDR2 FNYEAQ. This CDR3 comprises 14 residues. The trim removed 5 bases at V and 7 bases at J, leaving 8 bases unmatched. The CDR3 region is CASSARTGVDEAFF. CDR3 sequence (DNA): TGTGCCAGCAGCGCAAGGACAGGGGTTGATGAAGCTTTCTTT.

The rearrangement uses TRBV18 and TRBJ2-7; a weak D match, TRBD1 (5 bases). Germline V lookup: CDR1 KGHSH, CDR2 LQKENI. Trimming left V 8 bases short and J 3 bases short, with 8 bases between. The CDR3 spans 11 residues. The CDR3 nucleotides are TGTGCCAGCAGGGGATACTACGAGCAGTACTTC. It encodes CASRGYYEQYF.